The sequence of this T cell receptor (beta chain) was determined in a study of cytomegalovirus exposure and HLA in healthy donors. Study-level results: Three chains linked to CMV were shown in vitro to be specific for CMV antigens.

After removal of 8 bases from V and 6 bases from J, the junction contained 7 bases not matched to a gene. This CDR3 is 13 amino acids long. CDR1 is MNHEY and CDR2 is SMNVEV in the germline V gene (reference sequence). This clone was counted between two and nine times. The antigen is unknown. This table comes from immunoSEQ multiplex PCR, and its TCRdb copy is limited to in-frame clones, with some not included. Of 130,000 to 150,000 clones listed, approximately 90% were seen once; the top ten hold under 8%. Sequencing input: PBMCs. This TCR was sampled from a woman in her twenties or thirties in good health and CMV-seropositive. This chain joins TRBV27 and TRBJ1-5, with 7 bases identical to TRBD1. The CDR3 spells CASGDRVSQPQHF. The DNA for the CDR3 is TGTGCCAGCGGCGACAGGGTGAGTCAGCCCCAGCATTTT.